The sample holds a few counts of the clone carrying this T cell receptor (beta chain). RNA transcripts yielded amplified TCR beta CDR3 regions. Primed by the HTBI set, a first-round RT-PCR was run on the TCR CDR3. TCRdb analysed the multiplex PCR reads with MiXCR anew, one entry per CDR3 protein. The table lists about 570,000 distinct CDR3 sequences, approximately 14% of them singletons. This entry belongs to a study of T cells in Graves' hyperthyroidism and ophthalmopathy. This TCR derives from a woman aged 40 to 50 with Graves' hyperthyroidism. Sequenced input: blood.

In DNA, the CDR3 is TGCAGCGTTGGTTTGGTGAGAAACACTGAAGCTTTCTTT. Protein product: CSVGLVRNTEAFF. The rearrangement joins TRBV29-1 to TRBJ1-1; D is uncertain. The CDR3 length is 13 residues. Deletions cut 4 bases from V and 2 bases from J, with 11 bases between. Per germline, CDR1 SQVTM and CDR2 ANQGSEA.